This paragraph covers one T cell receptor beta chain sequence. Original analysis: Amplification with reference gene primers provided the estimates of nucleated cell counts. Libraries were prepared by immunoSEQ multiplex PCR; TCRdb keeps only in-frame clonotypes and omits some of them. That table supplies the V and J calls and clone size; D and trimming were determined from the DNA. This table holds some 41,000 clones, roughly nine tenths found once. From germline, CDR1 is SGHRS and CDR2 YFSETQ. The CDR3 runs to 17 residues. Trimming cost V 0 bases and J 4 bases, with 16 bases left between them. This specimen belongs to a study of blood T cell repertoires in COVID-19. Study-level information: Spain, Italy and the United States supplied samples that represented acute and convalescent COVID-19. Nucleic acid was either cDNA or gDNA, and it came from T cells, B-cell-depleted T cells, or PBMCs.

The chain recombines TRBV5-1 with TRBJ2-2, with D tentatively TRBD2 (6 bases). Sequencing was carried out using peripheral blood. The receptor comes from a woman aged 30 to 39 in a cohort sampled during active COVID-19. The chain's CDR3 is CASSLGSLVGGTGELFF. The DNA for the CDR3 is TGCGCCAGCAGCTTGGGGTCACTAGTGGGAGGCACCGGGGAGCTGTTTTTT.